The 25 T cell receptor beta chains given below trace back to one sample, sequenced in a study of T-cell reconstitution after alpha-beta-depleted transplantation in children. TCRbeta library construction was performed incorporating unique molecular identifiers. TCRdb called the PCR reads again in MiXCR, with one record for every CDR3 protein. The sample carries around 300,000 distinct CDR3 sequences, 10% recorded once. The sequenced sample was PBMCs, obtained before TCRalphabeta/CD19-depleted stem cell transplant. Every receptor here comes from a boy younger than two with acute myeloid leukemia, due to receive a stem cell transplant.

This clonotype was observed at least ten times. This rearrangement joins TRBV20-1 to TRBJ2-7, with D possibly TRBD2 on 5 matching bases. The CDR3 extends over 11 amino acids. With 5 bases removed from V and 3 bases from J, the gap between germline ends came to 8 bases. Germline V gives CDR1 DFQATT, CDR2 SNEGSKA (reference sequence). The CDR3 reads CSAFRGYEQYF. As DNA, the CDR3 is TGCAGTGCTTTCCGGGGCTACGAGCAGTACTTC.

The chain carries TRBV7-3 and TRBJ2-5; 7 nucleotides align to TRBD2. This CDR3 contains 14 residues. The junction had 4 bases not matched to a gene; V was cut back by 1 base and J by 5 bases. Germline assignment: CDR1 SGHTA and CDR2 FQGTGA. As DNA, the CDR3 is TGTGCCAGCAGCTTAATTGGCGGGAGTGAGACCCAGTACTTC. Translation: CASSLIGGSETQYF.

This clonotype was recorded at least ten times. The CDR3 bases are TGTGCCAGCAGTTCCTACAGGGCCCCCTCTGGGGCCAACGTCCTGACTTTC. This gives the protein CASSSYRAPSGANVLTF. This chain uses TRBV6-5 with TRBJ2-6, with TRBD1 as a possible D gene (6 bases). CDR3 size: 17 residues. Looked up from germline, CDR1 is MNHEY and CDR2 is SVGAGI. Trimming shortened V by 4 bases and J by 0 bases, and 13 bases separated the two germline ends.

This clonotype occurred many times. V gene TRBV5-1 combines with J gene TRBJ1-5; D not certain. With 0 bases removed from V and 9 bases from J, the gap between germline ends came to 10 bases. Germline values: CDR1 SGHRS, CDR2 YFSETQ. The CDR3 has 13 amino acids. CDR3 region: CASSLVLGGPQHF. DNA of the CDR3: TGCGCCAGCAGCTTGGTTCTGGGAGGGCCCCAGCATTTT.

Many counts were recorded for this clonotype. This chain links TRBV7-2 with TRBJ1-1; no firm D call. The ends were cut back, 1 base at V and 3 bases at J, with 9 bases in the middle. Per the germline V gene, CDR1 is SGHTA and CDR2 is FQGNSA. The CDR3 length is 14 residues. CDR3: CASSLVPEDTEAFF. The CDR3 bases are TGTGCCAGCAGCTTAGTGCCGGAGGACACTGAAGCTTTCTTT.

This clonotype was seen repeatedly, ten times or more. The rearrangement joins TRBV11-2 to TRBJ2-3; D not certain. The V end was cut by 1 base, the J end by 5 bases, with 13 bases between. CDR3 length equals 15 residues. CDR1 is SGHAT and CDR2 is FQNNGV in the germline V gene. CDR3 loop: CASSLGGLVIDTQYF. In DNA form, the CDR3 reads TGTGCCAGCAGCTTAGGGGGTCTAGTAATAGATACGCAGTATTTT.

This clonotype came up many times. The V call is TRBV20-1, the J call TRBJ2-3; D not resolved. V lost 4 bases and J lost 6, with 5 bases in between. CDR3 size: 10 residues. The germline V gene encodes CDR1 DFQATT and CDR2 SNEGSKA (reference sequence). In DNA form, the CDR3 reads TGCAGTGCTAACTACGATACGCAGTATTTT. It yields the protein CSANYDTQYF.

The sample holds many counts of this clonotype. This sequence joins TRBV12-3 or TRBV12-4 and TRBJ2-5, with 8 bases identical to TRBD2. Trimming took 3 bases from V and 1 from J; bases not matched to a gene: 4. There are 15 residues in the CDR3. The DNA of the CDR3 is TGTGCCAGCAGTTTTGGAGGACTAGCCCAAGAGACCCAGTACTTC. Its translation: CASSFGGLAQETQYF.

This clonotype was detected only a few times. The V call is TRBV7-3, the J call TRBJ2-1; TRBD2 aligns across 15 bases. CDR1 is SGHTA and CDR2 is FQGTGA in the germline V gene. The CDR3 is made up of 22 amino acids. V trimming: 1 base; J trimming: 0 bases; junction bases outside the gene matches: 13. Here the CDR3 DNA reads TGTGCCAGCAGCTTAAGGGTCCGGACTAGCGGGGGGGCGGTAAGCTCCTACAATGAGCAGTTCTTC. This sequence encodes CASSLRVRTSGGAVSSYNEQFF.

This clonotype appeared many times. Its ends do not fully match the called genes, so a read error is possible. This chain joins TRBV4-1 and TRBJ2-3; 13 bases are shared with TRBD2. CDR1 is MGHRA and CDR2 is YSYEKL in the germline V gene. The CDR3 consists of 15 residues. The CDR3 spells CASSPLAGGPDTQYF. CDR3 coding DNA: TGTGCCAGCAGCCCACTAGCGGGAGGGCCAGATACGCAGTATTTT.

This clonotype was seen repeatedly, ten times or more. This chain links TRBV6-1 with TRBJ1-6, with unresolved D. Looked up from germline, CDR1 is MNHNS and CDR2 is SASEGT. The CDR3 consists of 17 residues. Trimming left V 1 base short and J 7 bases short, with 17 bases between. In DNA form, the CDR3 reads TGTGCCAGCAGTGAAGTAGCACCCCAGGTACTGAATTCACCCCTCCACTTT. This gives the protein CASSEVAPQVLNSPLHF.

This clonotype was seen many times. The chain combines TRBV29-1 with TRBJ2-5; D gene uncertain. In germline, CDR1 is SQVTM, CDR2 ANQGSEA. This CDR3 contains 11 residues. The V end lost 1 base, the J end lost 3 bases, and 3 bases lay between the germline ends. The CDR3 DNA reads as TGCAGCGTTGAAGTGAAAGAGACCCAGTACTTC. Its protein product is CSVEVKETQYF.

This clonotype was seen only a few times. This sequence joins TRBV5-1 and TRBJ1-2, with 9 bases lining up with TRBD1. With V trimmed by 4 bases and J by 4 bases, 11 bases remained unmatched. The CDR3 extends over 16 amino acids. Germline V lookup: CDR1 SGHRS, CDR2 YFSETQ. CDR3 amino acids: CASSLSTGGPSYGYTF. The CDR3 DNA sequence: TGCGCCAGCAGCCTATCGACAGGGGGTCCCAGCTATGGCTACACCTTC.

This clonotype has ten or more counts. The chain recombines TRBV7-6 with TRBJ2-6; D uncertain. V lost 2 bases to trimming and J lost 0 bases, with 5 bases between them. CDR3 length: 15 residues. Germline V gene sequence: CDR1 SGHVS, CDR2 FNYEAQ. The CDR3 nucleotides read TGTGCCAGCAGCTTACTGGTCTCTGGGGCCAACGTCCTGACTTTC. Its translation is CASSLLVSGANVLTF. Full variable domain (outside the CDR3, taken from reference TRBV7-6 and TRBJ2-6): GAGVSQSPRYKVTKRGQDVALRCDPISGHVSLYWYRQALGQGPEFLTYFNYEAQQDKSGLPNDRFSAERPEGSISTLTIQRTEQRDSAMYRCASSLLVSGANVLTFGAGSRLTVL.

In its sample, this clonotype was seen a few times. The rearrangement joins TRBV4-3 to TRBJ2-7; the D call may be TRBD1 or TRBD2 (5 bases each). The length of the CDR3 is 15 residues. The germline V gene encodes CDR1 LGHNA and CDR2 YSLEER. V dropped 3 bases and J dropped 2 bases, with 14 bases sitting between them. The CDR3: CASSQSPGPTYEQYF. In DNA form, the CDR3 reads TGCGCCAGCAGCCAGAGTCCGGGACCCACCTACGAGCAGTACTTC.

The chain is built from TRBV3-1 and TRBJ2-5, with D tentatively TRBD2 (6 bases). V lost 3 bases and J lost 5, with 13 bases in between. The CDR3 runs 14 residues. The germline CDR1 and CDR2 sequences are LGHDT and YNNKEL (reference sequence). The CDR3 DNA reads TGTGCCAGCAGCCACCCGGGAGAGGCGGAGACCCAGTACTTC. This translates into CASSHPGEAETQYF.

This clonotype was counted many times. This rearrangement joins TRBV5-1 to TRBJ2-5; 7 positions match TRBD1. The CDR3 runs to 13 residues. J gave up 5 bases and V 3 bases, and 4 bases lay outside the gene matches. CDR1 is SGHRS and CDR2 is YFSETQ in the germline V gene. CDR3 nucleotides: TGCGCCAGCAGCTCGGACAGGAGTGAGACCCAGTACTTC. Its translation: CASSSDRSETQYF.

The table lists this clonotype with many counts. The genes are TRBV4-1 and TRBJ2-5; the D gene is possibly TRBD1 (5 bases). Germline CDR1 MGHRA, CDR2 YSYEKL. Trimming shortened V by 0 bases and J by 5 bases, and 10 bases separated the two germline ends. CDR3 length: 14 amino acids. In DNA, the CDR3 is TGCGCCAGCAGCCAAGATCATCAGGGTGAGACCCAGTACTTC. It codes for CASSQDHQGETQYF.

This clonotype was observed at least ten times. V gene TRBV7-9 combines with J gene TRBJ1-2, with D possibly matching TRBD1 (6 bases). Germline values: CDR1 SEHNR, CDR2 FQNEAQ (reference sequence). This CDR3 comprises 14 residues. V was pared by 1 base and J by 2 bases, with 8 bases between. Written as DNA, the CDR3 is TGTGCCAGCAGCTTAGTAGGGGGGAACTATGGCTACACCTTC. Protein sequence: CASSLVGGNYGYTF.

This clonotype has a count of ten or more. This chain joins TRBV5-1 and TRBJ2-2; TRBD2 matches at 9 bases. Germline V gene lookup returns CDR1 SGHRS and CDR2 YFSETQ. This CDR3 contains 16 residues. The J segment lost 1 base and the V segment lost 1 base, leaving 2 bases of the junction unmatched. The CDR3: CASSLRGGENTGELFF. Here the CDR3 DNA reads TGCGCCAGCAGCTTGCGCGGGGGGGAGAACACCGGGGAGCTGTTTTTT.

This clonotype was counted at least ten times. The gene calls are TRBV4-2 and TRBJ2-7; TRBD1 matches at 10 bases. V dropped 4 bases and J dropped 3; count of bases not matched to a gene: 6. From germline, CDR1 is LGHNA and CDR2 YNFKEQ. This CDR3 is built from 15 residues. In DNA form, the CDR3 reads TGTGCCAGCAGCCCTCGGGACAGGGGTGTCTACGAGCAGTACTTC. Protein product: CASSPRDRGVYEQYF.

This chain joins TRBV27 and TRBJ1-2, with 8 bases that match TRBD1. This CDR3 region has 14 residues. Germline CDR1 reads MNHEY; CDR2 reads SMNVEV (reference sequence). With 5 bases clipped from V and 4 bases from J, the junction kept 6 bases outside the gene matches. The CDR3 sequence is CASSPQGVPYGYTF. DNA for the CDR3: TGTGCCAGCAGTCCACAGGGGGTTCCCTATGGCTACACCTTC.

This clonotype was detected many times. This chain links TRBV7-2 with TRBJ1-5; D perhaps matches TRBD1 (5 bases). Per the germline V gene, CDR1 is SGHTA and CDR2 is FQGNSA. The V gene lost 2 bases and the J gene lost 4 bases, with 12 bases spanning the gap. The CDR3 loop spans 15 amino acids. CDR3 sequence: CASSLSGAGNQPQHF. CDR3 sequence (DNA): TGTGCCAGCAGCTTATCCGGGGCGGGTAATCAGCCCCAGCATTTT. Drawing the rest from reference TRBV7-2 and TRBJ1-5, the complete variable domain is GAGVSQSPSNKVTEKGKDVELRCDPISGHTALYWYRQSLGQGLEFLIYFQGNSAPDKSGLPSDRFSAERTGGSVSTLTIQRTQQEDSAVYLCASSLSGAGNQPQHFGDGTRLSIL.

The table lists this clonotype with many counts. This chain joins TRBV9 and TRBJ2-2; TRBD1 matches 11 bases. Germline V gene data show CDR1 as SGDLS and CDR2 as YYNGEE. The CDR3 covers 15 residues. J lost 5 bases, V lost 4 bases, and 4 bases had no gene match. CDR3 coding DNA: TGTGCCAGCAGCTCCGGACAGGGGGCAACCGGGGAGCTGTTTTTT. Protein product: CASSSGQGATGELFF.

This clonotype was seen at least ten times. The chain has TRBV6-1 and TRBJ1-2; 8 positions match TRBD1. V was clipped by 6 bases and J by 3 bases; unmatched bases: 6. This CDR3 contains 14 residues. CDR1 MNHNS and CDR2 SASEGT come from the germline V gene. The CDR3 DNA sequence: TGTGCCAGCAGGCCCCCAGGGGGCTACTATGGCTACACCTTC. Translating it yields CASRPPGGYYGYTF.